This TCR beta chain was sequenced in a study of T cells in Graves' hyperthyroidism and ophthalmopathy. This clonotype was counted many times. What it binds is not known. Findings and limits, study-wide: The model identified upcoming ophthalmopathy a median about 7.1 months ahead of onset. The majority of expanded thyroid clonotypes above 0.001 also appeared in blood.

J was trimmed by 10 bases and V by 4 bases; bases with no gene match: 8. Per the germline V gene, CDR1 is MGHDK and CDR2 is SYGVNS. The CDR3 loop spans 15 amino acids. From RNA transcripts, TCR beta CDR3 regions were amplified. An initial round of RT-PCR targeting the TCR CDR3 relied on the HTBI primer set. TCRdb fed the multiplex PCR reads into MiXCR, producing one record per CDR3 protein. This table holds around 620,000 distinct CDR3 sequences, roughly 16% found once. The material sequenced was blood. The chain is built from TRBV25-1 and TRBJ1-6; the match to TRBD1 covers 9 bases. The sequence came from a woman aged 25 to 39 with Graves' hyperthyroidism. The CDR3 here is CASSAGTGILSPLHF. The CDR3 DNA is TGTGCCAGCAGTGCTGGGACAGGGATTTTATCACCCCTCCACTTT.